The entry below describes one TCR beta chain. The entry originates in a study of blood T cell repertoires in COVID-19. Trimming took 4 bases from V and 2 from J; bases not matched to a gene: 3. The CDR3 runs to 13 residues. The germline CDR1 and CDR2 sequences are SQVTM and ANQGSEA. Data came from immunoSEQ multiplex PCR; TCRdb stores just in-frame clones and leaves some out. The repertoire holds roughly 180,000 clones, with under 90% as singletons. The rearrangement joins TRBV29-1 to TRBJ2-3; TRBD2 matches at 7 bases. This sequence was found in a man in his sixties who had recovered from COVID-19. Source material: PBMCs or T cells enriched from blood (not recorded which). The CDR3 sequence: CSVAGGATDTQYF. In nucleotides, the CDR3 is TGCAGCGTTGCGGGAGGCGCCACAGATACGCAGTATTTT.